Sequencing of this T cell receptor (beta chain) was carried out in a study of shared clonotypes between healthy human individuals. Background on the study: Three plates were used per donor for CD4 naive, three for CD4 memory, two for CD8 naive and one for CD8 memory.

About this clone itself: Its target is not known.

Broader study findings: Donor clonotype sharing was expected to depend on sequencing depth. It was the few donors that limited the genetic and exposure-history diversity represented.

In the original analysis: ImmunoSEQ sequences covered only the junction and lacked quality scores; filtering therefore differed. Assay: immunoSEQ multiplex PCR; the TCRdb copy retains only in-frame clones and omits some. V and J calls and clone size are copied from that table; D and trimming were computed from the DNA. The sample comprises some 680,000 clones, roughly 73% of which are singletons, and around 1.8% rests with the top ten. The sequenced material came from memory CD4+ T cells sorted from blood. Subset noted: CD45RA-negative fraction. The source is a woman aged 25 to 39 in good health.

The CDR3 sequence: CATSRDLGSYQPQHF. Here the CDR3 DNA reads TGTGCCACCAGCAGAGATTTGGGGTCATATCAGCCCCAGCATTTT. The chain combines TRBV15 with TRBJ1-5; D not certain. Germline loops: CDR1 LNHNV, CDR2 YYDKDF (reference sequence). Trimming pared 0 bases from V and 5 bases from J, leaving 11 bases between. This CDR3 spans 15 amino acids.